This T cell receptor beta chain was sequenced for a study of blood T cell repertoires in COVID-19. About the research overall: Italy, Spain and the United States were the sources of the convalescent and acute COVID-19 samples.

Profiled with immunoSEQ multiplex PCR; TCRdb holds only in-frame clones, not every one. The sample yields 120,000 or so clones, 84% seen once. Per germline, CDR1 GTSNPN and CDR2 SVGIG (reference sequence). The CDR3 loop spans 13 amino acids. Trimming took off 5 bases at V and 4 bases at J, with 12 bases between the two ends. The study assigned cohorts using participant-reported clinical history. Sequenced material: PBMCs or T cells enriched from blood (not recorded which). The chain employs TRBV30 and TRBJ1-3, with D possibly TRBD1 on 5 matching bases. This TCR derives from a woman in her 30s who had recovered from COVID-19. The DNA for the CDR3 is TGTGCCTGGGGACACTCACGGGGAAACACCATATATTTT. Encoded protein: CAWGHSRGNTIYF.